This note documents a single TCR beta chain sequence. Antigen: not known. This specimen belongs to a study of identical twins. Whole-study findings and limits: In drawing conclusions, the study used cross-sectional statistical analysis and did not follow the same donors. Compared with models, monozygotic twins showed more out-of-frame TCR alpha sharing.

The CDR3 is made up of 16 amino acids. V shed 4 bases, J shed 2 bases, and the junction held 4 bases outside the gene matches. The germline gives CDR1 LGHNA, CDR2 YNFKEQ. TCRdb called the 5' RACE reads again in MiXCR, with one record for every CDR3 protein. The sample consists of 500,000 to 550,000 distinct CDR3 sequences, 20% to 25% of them appearing once. These data were also reused for a study on yellow fever vaccine responses in identical twins.

This chain joins TRBV4-2 and TRBJ2-7, with 14 bases lining up with TRBD2. The TCR was taken from a woman between 18 and 29 years old in good health. The specimen sequenced was CD4+ T cells sorted from blood. CDR3 sequence (DNA): TGTGCCAGCAGCCCGGGACTAGCGGGGGACACCTACGAGCAGTACGTC. Its translation is CASSPGLAGDTYEQYV.